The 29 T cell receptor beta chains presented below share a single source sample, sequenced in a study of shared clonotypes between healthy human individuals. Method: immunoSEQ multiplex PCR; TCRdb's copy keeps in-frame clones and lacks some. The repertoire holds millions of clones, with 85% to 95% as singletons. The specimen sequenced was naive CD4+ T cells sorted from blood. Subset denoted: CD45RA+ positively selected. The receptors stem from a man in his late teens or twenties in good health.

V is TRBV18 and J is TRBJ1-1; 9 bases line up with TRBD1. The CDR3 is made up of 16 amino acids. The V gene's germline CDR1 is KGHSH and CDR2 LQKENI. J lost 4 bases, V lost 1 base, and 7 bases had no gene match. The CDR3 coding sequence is TGTGCCAGCTCACCACAGAACAGGGGGCCTAGCACTGAAGCTTTCTTT. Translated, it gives CASSPQNRGPSTEAFF.

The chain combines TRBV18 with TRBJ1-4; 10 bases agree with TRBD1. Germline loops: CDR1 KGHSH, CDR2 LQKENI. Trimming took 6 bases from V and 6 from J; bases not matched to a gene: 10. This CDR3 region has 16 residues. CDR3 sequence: CASSSAGGTGDEKLFF. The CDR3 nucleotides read TGTGCCAGCTCGTCCGCGGGCGGGACAGGGGATGAAAAACTGTTTTTT.

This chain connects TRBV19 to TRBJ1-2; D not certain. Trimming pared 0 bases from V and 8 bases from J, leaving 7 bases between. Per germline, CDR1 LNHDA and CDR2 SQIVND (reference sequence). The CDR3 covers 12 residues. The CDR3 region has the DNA TGTGCCAGTAGTATAGACTTCCGAGGCTACACCTTC. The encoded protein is CASSIDFRGYTF.

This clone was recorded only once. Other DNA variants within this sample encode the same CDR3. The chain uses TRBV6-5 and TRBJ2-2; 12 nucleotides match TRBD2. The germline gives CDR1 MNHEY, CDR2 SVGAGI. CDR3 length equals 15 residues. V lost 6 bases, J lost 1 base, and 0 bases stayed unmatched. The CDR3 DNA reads TGTGCCAGCAGACTAGCGGGGGGGAACACCGGGGAGCTGTTTTTT. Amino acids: CASRLAGGNTGELFF.

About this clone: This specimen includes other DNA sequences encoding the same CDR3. CDR3 coding DNA: TGTGCCAGCAGTTTACGAGGGAACACTGAAGCTTTCTTT. Protein product: CASSLRGNTEAFF. This chain links TRBV27 with TRBJ1-1; D is unclear. Trimming stripped 2 bases from V and 1 base from J, with 5 bases between. This CDR3 spans 13 amino acids. Germline CDR1 MNHEY, CDR2 SMNVEV (reference sequence).

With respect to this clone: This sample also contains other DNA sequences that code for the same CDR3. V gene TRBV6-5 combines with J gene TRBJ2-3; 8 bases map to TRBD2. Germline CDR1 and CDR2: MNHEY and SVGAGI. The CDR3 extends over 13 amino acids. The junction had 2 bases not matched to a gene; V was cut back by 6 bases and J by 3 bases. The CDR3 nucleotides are TGTGCCAGCAGACGCGGGGGGACAGATACGCAGTATTTT. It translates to CASRRGGTDTQYF.

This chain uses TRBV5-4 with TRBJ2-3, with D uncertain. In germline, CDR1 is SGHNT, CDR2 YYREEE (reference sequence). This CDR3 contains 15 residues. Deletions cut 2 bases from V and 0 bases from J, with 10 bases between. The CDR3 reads CASSFDGESTDTQYF. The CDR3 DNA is TGTGCCAGCAGCTTTGATGGTGAAAGCACAGATACGCAGTATTTT. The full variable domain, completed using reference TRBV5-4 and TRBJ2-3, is ETGVTQSPTHLIKTRGQQVTLRCSSQSGHNTVSWYQQALGQGPQFIFQYYREEENGRGNFPPRFSGLQFPNYSSELNVNALELDDSALYLCASSFDGESTDTQYFGPGTRLTVL.

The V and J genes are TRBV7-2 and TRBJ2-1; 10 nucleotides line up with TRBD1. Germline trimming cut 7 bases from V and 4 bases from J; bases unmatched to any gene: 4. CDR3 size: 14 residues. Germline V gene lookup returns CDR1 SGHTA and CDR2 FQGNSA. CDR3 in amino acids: CASTPGQGYNEQFF. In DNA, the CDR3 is TGTGCCAGCACCCCGGGACAGGGGTACAATGAGCAGTTCTTC.

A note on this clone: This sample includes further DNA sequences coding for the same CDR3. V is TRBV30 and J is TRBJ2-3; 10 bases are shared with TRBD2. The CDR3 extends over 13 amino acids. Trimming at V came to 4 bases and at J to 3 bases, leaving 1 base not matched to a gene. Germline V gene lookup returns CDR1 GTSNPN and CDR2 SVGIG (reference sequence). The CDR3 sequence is CAWTSGRTDTQYF. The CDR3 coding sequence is TGTGCCTGGACTAGCGGGAGAACAGATACGCAGTATTTT.

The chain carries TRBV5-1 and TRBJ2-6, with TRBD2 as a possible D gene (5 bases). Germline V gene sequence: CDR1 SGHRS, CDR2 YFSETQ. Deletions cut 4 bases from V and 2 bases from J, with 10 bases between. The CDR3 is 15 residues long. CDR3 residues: CASSTEGAGANVLTF. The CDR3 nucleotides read TGCGCCAGCAGCACCGAGGGAGCTGGGGCCAACGTCCTGACTTTC.

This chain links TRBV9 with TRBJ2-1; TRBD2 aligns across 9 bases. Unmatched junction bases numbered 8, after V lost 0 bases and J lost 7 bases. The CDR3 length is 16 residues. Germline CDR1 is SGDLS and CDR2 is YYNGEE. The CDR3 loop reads CASSVAVAGAWNEQFF. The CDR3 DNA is TGTGCCAGCAGCGTAGCGGTAGCGGGAGCATGGAATGAGCAGTTCTTC. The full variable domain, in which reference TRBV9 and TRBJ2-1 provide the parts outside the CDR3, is DSGVTQTPKHLITATGQRVTLRCSPRSGDLSVYWYQQSLDQGLQFLIQYYNGEERAKGNILERFSAQQFPDLHSELNLSSLELGDSALYFCASSVAVAGAWNEQFFGPGTRLTVL.

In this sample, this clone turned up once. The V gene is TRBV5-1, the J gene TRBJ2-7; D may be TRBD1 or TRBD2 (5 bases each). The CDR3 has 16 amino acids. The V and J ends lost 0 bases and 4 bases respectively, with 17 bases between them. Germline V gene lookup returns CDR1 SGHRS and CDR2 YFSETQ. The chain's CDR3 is CASSLARDPQGYEQYF. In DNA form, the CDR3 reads TGCGCCAGCAGCTTGGCTAGGGACCCGCAAGGGTACGAGCAGTACTTC.

CDR3 DNA sequence: TGTGCCTCCCGGGACAGGGAGGGGAACACTGAAGCTTTCTTT. This encodes CASRDREGNTEAFF. This chain connects TRBV10-3 to TRBJ1-1; TRBD1 aligns across 9 bases. The J segment lost 1 base and the V segment lost 11 bases, leaving 8 bases of the junction unmatched. The CDR3 extends over 14 amino acids. Germline V lookup: CDR1 ENHRY, CDR2 SYGVKD.

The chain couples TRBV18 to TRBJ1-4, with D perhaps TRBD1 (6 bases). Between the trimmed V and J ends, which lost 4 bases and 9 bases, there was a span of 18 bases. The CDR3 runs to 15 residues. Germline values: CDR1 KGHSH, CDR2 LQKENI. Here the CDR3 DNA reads TGTGCCAGCTCACTACAGGGAGGAGTCGGACAAAAACTGTTTTTT. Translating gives CASSLQGGVGQKLFF.

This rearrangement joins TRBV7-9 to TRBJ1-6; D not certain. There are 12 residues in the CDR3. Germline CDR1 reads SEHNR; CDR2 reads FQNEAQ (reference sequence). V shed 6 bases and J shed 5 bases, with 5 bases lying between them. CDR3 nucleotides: TGTGCCAGCAGTCAGAATAATTCACCCCTCCACTTT. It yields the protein CASSQNNSPLHF.

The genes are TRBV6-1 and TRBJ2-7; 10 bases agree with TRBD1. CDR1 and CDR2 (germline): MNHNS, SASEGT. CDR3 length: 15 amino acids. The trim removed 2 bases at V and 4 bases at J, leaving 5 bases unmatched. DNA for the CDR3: TGTGCCAGCAGTGAACCGGGACAGGGGATGTACGAGCAGTACTTC. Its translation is CASSEPGQGMYEQYF.

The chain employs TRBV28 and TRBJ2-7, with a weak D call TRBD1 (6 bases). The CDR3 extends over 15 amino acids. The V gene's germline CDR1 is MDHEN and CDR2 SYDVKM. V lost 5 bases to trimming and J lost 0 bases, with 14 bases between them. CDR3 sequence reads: CASSRQTGNSYEQYF. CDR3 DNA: TGTGCCAGCAGTCGCCAGACAGGAAACTCCTACGAGCAGTACTTC.

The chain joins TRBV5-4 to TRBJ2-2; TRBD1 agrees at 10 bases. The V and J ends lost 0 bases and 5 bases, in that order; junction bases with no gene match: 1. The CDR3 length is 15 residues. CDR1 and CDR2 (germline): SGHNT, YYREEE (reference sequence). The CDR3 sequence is CASSLVDRGTGELFF. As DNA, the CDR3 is TGTGCCAGCAGCTTGGTGGACAGGGGGACCGGGGAGCTGTTTTTT.

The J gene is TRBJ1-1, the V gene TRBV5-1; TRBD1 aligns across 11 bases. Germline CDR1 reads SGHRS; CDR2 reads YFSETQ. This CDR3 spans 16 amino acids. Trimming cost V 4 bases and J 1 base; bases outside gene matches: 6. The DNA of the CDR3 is TGCGCCAGCAGCCCGCGGACAGGGGGCAAGAACACTGAAGCTTTCTTT. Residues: CASSPRTGGKNTEAFF.

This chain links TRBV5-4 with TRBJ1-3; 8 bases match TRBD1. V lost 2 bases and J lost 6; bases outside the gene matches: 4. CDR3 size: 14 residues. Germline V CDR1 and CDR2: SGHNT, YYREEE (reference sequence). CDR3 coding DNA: TGTGCCAGCAGCTTAGGACAGGGACTAAACACCATATATTTT. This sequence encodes CASSLGQGLNTIYF.

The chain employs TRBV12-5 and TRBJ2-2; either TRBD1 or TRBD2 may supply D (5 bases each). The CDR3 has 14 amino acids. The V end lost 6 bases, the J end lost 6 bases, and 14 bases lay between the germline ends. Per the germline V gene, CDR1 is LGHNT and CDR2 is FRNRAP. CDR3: CASGPGAGPGELFF. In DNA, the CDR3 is TGTGCTAGTGGCCCTGGGGCGGGCCCCGGGGAGCTGTTTTTT.

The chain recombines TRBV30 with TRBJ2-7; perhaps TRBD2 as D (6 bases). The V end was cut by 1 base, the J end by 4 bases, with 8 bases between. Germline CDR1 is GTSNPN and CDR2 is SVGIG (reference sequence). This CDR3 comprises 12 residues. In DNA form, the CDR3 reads TGTGCCTGGAGTGCGGAGGGGTACGAGCAGTACTTC. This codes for CAWSAEGYEQYF.

The CDR3 here is CASSEPGQAQETQYF. In nucleotides, the CDR3 is TGTGCCAGCAGTGAACCCGGACAGGCCCAAGAGACCCAGTACTTC. The genes are TRBV6-1 and TRBJ2-5, with 7 bases that match TRBD1. CDR1 is MNHNS, CDR2 SASEGT, per germline. V lost 2 bases to trimming and J lost 1 base; unmatched junction nucleotides: 4. This CDR3 comprises 15 residues.

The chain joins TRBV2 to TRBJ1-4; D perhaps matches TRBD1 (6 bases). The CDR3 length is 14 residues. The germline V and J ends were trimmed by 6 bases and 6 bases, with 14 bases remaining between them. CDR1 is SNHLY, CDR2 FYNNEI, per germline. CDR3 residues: CASRVDSVDEKLFF. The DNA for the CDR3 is TGTGCCAGCAGGGTGGACAGCGTCGATGAAAAACTGTTTTTT.

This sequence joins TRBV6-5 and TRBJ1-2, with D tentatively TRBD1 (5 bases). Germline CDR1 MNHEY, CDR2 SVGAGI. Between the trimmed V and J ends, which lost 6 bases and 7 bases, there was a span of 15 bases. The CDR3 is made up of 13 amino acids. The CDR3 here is CASRRDGWGGYTF. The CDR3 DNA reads TGTGCCAGCAGACGGGACGGTTGGGGTGGCTACACCTTC.

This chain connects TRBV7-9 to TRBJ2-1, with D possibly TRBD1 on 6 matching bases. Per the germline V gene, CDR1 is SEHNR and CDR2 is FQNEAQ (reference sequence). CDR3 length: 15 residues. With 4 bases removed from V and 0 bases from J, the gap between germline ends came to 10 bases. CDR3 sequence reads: CASSSDRSSYNEQFF. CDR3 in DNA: TGTGCCAGCAGCTCCGACAGGAGCTCCTACAATGAGCAGTTCTTC.

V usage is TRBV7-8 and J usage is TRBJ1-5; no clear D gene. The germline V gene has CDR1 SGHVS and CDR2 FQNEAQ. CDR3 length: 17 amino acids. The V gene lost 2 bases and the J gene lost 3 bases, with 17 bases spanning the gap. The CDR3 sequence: CASSLLVRRKDNQPQHF. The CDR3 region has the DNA TGTGCCAGCAGCTTACTGGTCCGCCGAAAAGACAATCAGCCCCAGCATTTT. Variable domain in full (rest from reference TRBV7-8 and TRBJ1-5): GAGVSQSPRYKVAKRGQDVALRCDPISGHVSLFWYQQALGQGPEFLTYFQNEAQLDKSGLPSDRFFAERPEGSVSTLKIQRTQQEDSAVYLCASSLLVRRKDNQPQHFGDGTRLSIL.

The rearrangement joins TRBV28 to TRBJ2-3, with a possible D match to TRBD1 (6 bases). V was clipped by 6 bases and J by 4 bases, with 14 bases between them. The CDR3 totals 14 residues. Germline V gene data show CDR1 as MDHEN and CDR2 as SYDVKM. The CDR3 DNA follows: TGTGCCAGCAGGGTAGGGGGAAGCCCAGATACGCAGTATTTT. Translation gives CASRVGGSPDTQYF.

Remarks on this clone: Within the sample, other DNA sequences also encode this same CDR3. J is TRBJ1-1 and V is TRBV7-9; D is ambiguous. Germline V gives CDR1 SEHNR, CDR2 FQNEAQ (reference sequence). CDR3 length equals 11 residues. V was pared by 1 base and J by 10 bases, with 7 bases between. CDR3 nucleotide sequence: TGTGCCAGCAGCTTAGTTTTGGGAGCTTTCTTT. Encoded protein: CASSLVLGAFF.